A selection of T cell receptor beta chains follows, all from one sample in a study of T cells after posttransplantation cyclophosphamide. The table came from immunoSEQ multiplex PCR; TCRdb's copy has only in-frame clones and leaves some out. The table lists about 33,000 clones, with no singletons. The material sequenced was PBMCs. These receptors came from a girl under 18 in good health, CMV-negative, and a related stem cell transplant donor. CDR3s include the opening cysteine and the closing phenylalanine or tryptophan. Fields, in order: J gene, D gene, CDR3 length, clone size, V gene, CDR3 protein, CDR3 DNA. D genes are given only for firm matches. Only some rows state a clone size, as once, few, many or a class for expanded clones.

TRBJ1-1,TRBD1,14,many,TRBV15,CATSRDRGNTEAFF,TGTGCCACCAGCAGGGACAGGGGAAACACTGAAGCTTTCTTT
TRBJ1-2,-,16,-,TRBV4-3,CASSQDRRGLIYGYTF,TGCGCCAGCAGCCAAGACCGCCGTGGGCTAATCTATGGCTACACCTTC
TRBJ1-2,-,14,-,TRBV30,CAWSARSWAYGYTF,TGTGCCTGGAGTGCCCGAAGTTGGGCCTATGGCTACACCTTC
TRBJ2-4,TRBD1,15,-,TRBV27,CASSGQGIDKNIQYF,TGTGCCAGCTCGGGACAGGGGATCGACAAAAACATTCAGTACTTC
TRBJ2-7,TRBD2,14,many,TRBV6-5,CASSRGTRNYEQYF,TGTGCCAGCAGTCGAGGGACTAGGAACTACGAGCAGTACTTC
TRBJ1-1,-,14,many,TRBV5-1,CASSLRGGLKEAFF,TGCGCCAGCAGCTTGAGGGGGGGCTTAAAGGAAGCTTTCTTT
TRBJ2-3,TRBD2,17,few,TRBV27,CASSLSRRGGASYTQYF,TGTGCCAGCAGTTTATCGAGGCGCGGGGGGGCGTCGTATACGCAGTATTTT
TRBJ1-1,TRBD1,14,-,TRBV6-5,CASSFDRARTEAFF,TGTGCCAGCAGCTTTGACAGGGCTCGCACTGAAGCTTTCTTT
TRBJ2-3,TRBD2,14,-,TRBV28,CASLAGGPVDTQYF,TGTGCCAGCTTAGCGGGAGGGCCCGTAGATACGCAGTATTTT
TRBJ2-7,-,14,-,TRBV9,CASSVGPVTYEQYF,TGTGCCAGCAGCGTAGGGCCAGTGACCTACGAGCAGTACTTC
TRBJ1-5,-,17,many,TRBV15,CATSTALKGPSNQPQHF,TGTGCCACCAGCACAGCCCTGAAGGGGCCCAGCAATCAGCCCCAGCATTTT
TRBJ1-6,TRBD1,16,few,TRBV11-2,CASSPRDRGRSSPLHF,TGTGCCAGCAGCCCCCGGGACAGGGGGCGTAGTTCACCCCTCCACTTT
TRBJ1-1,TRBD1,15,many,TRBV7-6,CASSLAPGGNTEAFF,TGTGCCAGCAGCTTAGCGCCAGGGGGGAACACTGAAGCTTTCTTT
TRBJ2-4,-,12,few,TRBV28,CASNPTGGIQYF,TGTGCCAGCAACCCGACAGGAGGCATTCAGTACTTC
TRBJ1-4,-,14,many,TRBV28,CASSLAGTNEKLFF,TGTGCCAGCAGTTTAGCAGGGACTAATGAAAAACTGTTTTTT
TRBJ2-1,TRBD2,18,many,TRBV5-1,CASSLGGLAGSSYNEQFF,TGCGCCAGCAGCTTGGGTGGCCTAGCGGGGAGCTCCTACAATGAGCAGTTCTTC
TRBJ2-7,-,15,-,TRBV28,CASTLTGGSSYEQYF,TGTGCCAGCACCCTTACTGGGGGGAGCTCCTACGAGCAGTACTTC
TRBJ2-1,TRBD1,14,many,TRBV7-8,CASSPPGTDNEQFF,TGTGCCAGCAGCCCCCCGGGGACAGACAATGAGCAGTTCTTC
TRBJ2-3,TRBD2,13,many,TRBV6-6,CASMLAGVETQYF,TGTGCCAGCATGCTAGCGGGGGTTGAAACGCAGTATTTT
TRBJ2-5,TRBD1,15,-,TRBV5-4,CASSLGDRGRETQYF,TGTGCCAGCAGCTTGGGGGACAGGGGTAGAGAGACCCAGTACTTC
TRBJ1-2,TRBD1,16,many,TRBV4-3,CASSQNLGQGGNGYTF,TGCGCCAGCAGCCAAAATCTCGGACAGGGGGGAAATGGCTACACCTTC
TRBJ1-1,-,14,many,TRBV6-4,CASRDGQMNTEAFF,TGTGCCAGCAGGGACGGACAGATGAACACTGAAGCTTTCTTT
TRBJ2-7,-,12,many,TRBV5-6,CASSLGTGEQYF,TGTGCCAGCAGCCTCGGGACTGGCGAGCAGTACTTC